This T cell receptor (beta chain) is from a study of breast tumors, draining lymph nodes, adjacent tissues. In this sample, this clonotype turned up many times. Antigen unknown. Axillary draining lymph nodes of breast cancer patients supplied the node samples. Between the trimmed V and J ends, which lost 6 bases and 1 base, there was a span of 8 bases. Germline assignment: CDR1 SGHRS and CDR2 YFSETQ. The CDR3 runs to 12 residues. Study-level results: Most tumor T cells seemingly derive from lymph node, then expand in tumor. Compared with lymph nodes, tumors were less diverse; compared with nontumor tissue, more.

One entry per CDR3 protein, called by TCRdb with MiXCR from the multiplex PCR reads. The sample holds about 180,000 distinct CDR3 sequences; roughly 35% are singletons and the top ten take 3% to 4%. The clonotype comes from a female donor with breast cancer. Some clones in this sample may be carry-over from other donors' samples. The sequenced material came from axillary lymph node tissue. The V call is TRBV5-1, the J call TRBJ2-7; possible D gene TRBD1, 5 bases. CDR3 sequence (DNA): TGCGCCAGCACCGACAGTTCCTACGAGCAGTACTTC. Translating gives CASTDSSYEQYF.